Only a few counts were recorded for the clone carrying this T cell receptor beta chain. Its antigen remains unidentified. The germline V gene has CDR1 GTSNPN and CDR2 SVGIG (reference sequence). The CDR3 sequence is 14 residues long. V was trimmed by 0 bases and J by 4 bases, leaving 12 bases between them. Both 60 Vbeta primers and 13 Jbeta primers went into the PCR. Data came from immunoSEQ multiplex PCR; TCRdb stores just in-frame clones and leaves some out. The sample lists approximately 58,000 clones; about 80% were seen once. The source of the sample is a study of cytomegalovirus exposure and HLA in healthy donors. Study-wide findings and caveats: Researchers counted some 150 TCR beta chains as cytomegalovirus-associated. Most CMV-associated TCR beta chains appeared HLA-restricted in a later analysis.

The sample was PBMCs. The clonotype originates from a man under 40 in good health and CMV-seronegative. The chain joins TRBV30 to TRBJ1-1; a possible D gene is TRBD1 (5 bases). This chain's CDR3 is CAWSVLGATTEAFF. In DNA, the CDR3 is TGTGCCTGGAGTGTGTTAGGGGCGACCACTGAAGCTTTCTTT.